This T cell receptor beta chain was profiled in a study of CD8+CD57+ T cells in acquired aplastic anemia. Overall study: Yields of DNA that came from sorted CD4+ and CD8+ cells averaged roughly 3.2 ug.

The CDR3 runs to 15 residues. The germline V gene has CDR1 SEHNR and CDR2 FQNEAQ (reference sequence). Patients included in sequencing had previously demonstrated CD8+CD57+ cell expansion by flow cytometry. Each of the patients presented with severe acquired aplastic anemia. All patients were therapy-naive when blood was sampled. As regards this clonotype: Its antigen is unidentified. One end of the junction varies from germline; a read error may be responsible.

Study-level findings and limits: Patients and controls had CD8+ Simpson's diversity values that were not significantly distinct.

Genomic DNA constituted the template upon which TCR beta VDJ and CDR3 profiling was performed. TCRdb reanalysed the reads using MiXCR and keeps one entry per CDR3 protein. The sample includes about 180,000 distinct CDR3 sequences, about three fifths of them seen just once. Source material: sorted CD4+, CD8+, or CD8+CD57+ T cells (not recorded which) from PBMCs. The receptor comes from a human donor with aplastic anemia. This rearrangement joins TRBV7-9 to TRBJ1-2; a weak D match, TRBD1 (5 bases). The CDR3 DNA reads as TGTGCCAGCAGCTTAGGGGCAGGGTATGACTATGGCTGCACCTTC. Protein product: CASSLGAGYDYGCTF. The complete variable domain, with remaining parts taken from reference TRBV7-9 and TRBJ1-2, reads DTGVSQNPRHKITKRGQNVTFRCDPISEHNRLYWYRQTLGQGPEFLTYFQNEAQLEKSRLLSDRFSAERPKGSFSTLEIQRTEQGDSAMYLCASSLGAGYDYGCTFGSGTRLTVV.